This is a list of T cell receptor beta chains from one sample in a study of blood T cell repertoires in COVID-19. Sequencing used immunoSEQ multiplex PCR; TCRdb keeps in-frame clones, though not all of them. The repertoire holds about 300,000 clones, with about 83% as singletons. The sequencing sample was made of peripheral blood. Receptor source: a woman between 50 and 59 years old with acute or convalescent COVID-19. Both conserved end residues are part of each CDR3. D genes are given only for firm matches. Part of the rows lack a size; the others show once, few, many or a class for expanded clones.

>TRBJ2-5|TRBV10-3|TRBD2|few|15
CAISDPAGEQETQYF
TGTGCCATCAGTGATCCAGCGGGGGAACAAGAGACCCAGTACTTC
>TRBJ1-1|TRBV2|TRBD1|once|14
CASHRGQQNTEAFF
TGTGCCTCCCATCGGGGACAGCAGAACACTGAAGCTTTCTTT
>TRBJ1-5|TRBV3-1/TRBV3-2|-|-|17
CASSQELRPTVNQPQHF
TGTGCCAGCAGCCAAGAACTCAGGCCGACAGTCAATCAGCCCCAGCATTTT
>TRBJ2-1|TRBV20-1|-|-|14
CSASPSGPYNEQFF
TGCAGTGCTAGTCCCAGCGGGCCCTACAATGAGCAGTTCTTC
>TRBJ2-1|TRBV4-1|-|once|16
CASSRVGTHSYNEQFF
TGCGCCAGCAGTCGGGTCGGGACTCACAGCTACAATGAGCAGTTCTTC
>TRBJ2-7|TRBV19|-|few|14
CASSIGGGTYEQYF
TGTGCCAGTAGTATAGGGGGGGGCACCTACGAGCAGTACTTC
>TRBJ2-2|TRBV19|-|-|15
CASIDGAGNTGELFF
TGTGCCAGTATCGATGGGGCAGGGAACACCGGGGAGCTGTTTTTT
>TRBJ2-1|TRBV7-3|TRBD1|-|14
CASSLPKQGNEQFF
TGTGCCAGCAGCTTACCCAAACAGGGGAATGAGCAGTTCTTC
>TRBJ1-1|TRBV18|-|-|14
CASSPSRGNTEAFF
TGTGCCAGCTCACCGTCCAGGGGAAACACTGAAGCTTTCTTT
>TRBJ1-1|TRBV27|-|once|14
CASSLSVVNTEAFF
TGTGCCAGCAGTCTAAGTGTAGTAAACACTGAAGCTTTCTTT
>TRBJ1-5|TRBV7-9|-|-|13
CASSFVGDQPQHF
TGTGCCAGCAGTTTCGTAGGGGATCAGCCCCAGCATTTT
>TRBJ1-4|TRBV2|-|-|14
CASSQQGNNEKLFF
TGTGCCAGCAGTCAACAGGGAAATAATGAAAAACTGTTTTTT
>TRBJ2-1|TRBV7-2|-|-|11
CASSLWYEQFF
TGTGCCAGCAGCCTATGGTACGAGCAGTTCTTC
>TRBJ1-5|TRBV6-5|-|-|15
CASSYNSQGGQPQHF
TGTGCCAGCAGTTACAATTCTCAGGGTGGTCAGCCCCAGCATTTT
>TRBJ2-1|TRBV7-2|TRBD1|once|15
CASSLIVTGGNEQFF
TGTGCCAGCAGCTTAATCGTGACAGGGGGCAATGAGCAGTTCTTC
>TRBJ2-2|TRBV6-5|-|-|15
CASRTGTYDTGELFF
TGTGCCAGCAGAACCGGGACATATGACACCGGGGAGCTGTTTTTT
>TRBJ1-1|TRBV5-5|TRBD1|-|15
CASSVSGQGNTEAFF
TGTGCCAGCAGCGTTTCGGGACAGGGGAACACTGAAGCTTTCTTT
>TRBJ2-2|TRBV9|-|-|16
CASSVEGTANTGELFF
TGTGCCAGCAGCGTAGAAGGGACTGCGAACACCGGGGAGCTGTTTTTT
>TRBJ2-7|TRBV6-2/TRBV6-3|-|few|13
CASSYSTVDEQYF
TGTGCCAGCAGTTACTCGACAGTAGACGAGCAGTACTTC
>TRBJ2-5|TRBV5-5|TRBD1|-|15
CASSLEGTGGETQYF
TGTGCCAGCAGCTTGGAGGGGACAGGGGGCGAGACCCAGTACTTC
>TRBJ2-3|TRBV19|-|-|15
CASSHSGENTDTQYF
TGTGCCAGTAGTCATAGCGGCGAAAACACAGATACGCAGTATTTT
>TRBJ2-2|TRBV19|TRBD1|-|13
CALRTGETGELFF
TGTGCCCTCCGGACAGGGGAAACCGGGGAGCTGTTTTTT
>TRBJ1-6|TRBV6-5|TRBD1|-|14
CASGVGQGYSPLHF
TGTGCCAGCGGGGTGGGACAGGGATATTCACCCCTCCACTTT
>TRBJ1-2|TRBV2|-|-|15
CASTIDRTRDYGYTF
TGTGCCAGCACCATCGACAGGACCCGGGACTATGGCTACACCTTC
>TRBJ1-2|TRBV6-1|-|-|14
CASSDPAVNYGYTF
TGTGCCAGCAGTGACCCTGCAGTCAACTATGGCTACACCTTC
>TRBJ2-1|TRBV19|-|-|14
CASTPGDRYNEQFF
TGTGCCAGTACCCCAGGGGACCGATACAATGAGCAGTTCTTC
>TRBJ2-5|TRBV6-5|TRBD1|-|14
CASREDRGGETQYF
TGTGCCAGCAGAGAGGACAGGGGGGGAGAGACCCAGTACTTC
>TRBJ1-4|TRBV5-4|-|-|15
CASSNVQGFNEKLFF
TGTGCCAGCAGCAACGTACAGGGATTTAATGAAAAACTGTTTTTT
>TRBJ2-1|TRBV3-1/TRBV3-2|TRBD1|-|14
CASRPQGPTMEQFF
TGTGCCAGCCGACCACAGGGGCCTACAATGGAGCAGTTCTTC
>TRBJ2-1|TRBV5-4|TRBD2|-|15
CASSRMGAGVPEQFF
TGTGCCAGCAGCCGAATGGGAGCGGGAGTTCCTGAGCAGTTCTTC
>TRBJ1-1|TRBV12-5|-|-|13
CASGLDGYTEAFF
TGTGCTAGTGGTTTGGACGGGTACACTGAAGCTTTCTTT
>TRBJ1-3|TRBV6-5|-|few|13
CASRDSVGNTIYF
TGTGCCAGCAGGGACAGCGTAGGAAACACCATATATTTT
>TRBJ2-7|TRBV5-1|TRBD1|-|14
CASSFGTGAREQYF
TGCGCCAGCAGCTTTGGGACAGGGGCCCGCGAGCAGTACTTC
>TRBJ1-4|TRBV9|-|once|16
CASSPLGGSGYEKLFF
TGTGCCAGCAGCCCCCTCGGGGGTTCGGGATACGAAAAACTGTTTTTT
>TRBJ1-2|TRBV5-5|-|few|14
CASSTRDSREGYTF
TGTGCCAGCAGCACCCGGGACTCCAGAGAGGGCTACACCTTC
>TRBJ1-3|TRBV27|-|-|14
CASSLRQSGNTIYF
TGTGCCAGCAGTTTGAGGCAGTCTGGAAACACCATATATTTT
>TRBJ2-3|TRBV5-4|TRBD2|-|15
CASSLGLAGGDTQYF
TGTGCCAGCAGCTTGGGGCTAGCGGGAGGAGATACGCAGTATTTT
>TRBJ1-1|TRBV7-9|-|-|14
CASSLGQMNTEAFF
TGTGCCAGCAGCTTAGGACAGATGAACACTGAAGCTTTCTTT
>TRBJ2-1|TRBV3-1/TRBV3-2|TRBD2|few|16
CASSQALGGVGYEQFF
TGTGCCAGCAGCCAAGCGTTGGGAGGGGTGGGTTATGAGCAGTTCTTC
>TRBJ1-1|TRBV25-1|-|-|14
CASIRAGLNSEAFF
TGTGCCAGCATACGGGCAGGGTTGAACTCTGAAGCTTTCTTT
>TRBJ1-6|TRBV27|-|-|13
CASNANHNSPLHF
TGTGCCAGCAATGCTAACCATAATTCACCCCTCCACTTT
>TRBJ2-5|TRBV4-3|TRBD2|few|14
CASSQDASGRAQYF
TGCGCCAGCAGCCAAGATGCTAGCGGGAGGGCCCAGTACTTC
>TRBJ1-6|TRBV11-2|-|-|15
CASSRPTSGNSPLHF
TGTGCCAGCAGCCGTCCGACGTCGGGGAATTCACCCCTCCACTTT